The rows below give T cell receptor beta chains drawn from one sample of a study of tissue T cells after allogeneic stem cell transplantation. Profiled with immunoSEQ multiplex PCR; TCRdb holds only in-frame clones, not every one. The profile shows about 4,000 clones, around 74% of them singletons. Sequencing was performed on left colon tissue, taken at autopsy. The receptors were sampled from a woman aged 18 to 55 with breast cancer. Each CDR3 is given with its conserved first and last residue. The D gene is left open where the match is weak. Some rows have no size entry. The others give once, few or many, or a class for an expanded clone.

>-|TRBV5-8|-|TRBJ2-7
CASSASSYEQYF
TGTGCCAGCAGCGCGAGCTCCTACGAGCAGTACTTC
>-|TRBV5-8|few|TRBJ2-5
CASLIGVYQETQYF
TGTGCCAGCCTAATAGGGGTGTACCAAGAGACCCAGTACTTC
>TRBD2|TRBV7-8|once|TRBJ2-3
CASSLVGASGIVADTQYF
TGTGCCAGCAGCTTAGTCGGGGCTAGCGGGATTGTAGCAGATACGCAGTATTTT
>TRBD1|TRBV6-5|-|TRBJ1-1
CASSWDRGTEAFF
TGTGCCAGCAGCTGGGACAGGGGCACTGAAGCTTTCTTT
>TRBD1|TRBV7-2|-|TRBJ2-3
CASSTGRDRVDTQYF
TGTGCCAGCAGCACAGGAAGGGACAGGGTAGATACGCAGTATTTT
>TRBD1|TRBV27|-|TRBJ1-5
CASSALAGTGVFGQPQHF
TGTGCCAGCAGTGCCCTCGCCGGGACAGGGGTTTTTGGTCAGCCCCAGCATTTT
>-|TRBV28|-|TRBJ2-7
CASSLLGGDLYEQYF
TGTGCCAGCAGTTTACTAGGAGGGGATCTCTACGAGCAGTACTTC
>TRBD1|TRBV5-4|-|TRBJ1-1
CASRTGLGTEAFF
TGTGCCAGCAGGACAGGGCTCGGCACTGAAGCTTTCTTT
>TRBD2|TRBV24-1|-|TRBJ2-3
CATSDTGLADTDTQYF
TGTGCCACCAGTGATACGGGACTAGCGGACACAGATACGCAGTATTTT
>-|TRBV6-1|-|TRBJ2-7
CASSFRLGGVYEQYF
TGTGCCAGCAGTTTCCGTTTAGGGGGGGTCTACGAGCAGTACTTC
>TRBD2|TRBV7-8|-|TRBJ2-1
CASSLGGDYRVNEQFF
TGTGCCAGCAGCTTAGGGGGGGACTATAGGGTGAATGAGCAGTTCTTC
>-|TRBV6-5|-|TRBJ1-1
CASSSPGRPNTEAFF
TGTGCCAGCAGTTCCCCGGGACGCCCGAACACTGAAGCTTTCTTT
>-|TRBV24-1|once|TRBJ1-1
CATSLAGNTEAFF
TGTGCCACCAGTTTAGCGGGGAACACTGAAGCTTTCTTT
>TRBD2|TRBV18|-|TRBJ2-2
CASSPRLLGLAPGELFF
TGTGCCAGCTCACCACGGTTATTAGGACTAGCGCCCGGGGAGCTGTTTTTT
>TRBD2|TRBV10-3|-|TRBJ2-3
CAISDSRLAGGGDTQYF
TGTGCCATCAGTGATTCTAGGCTAGCGGGGGGAGGAGATACGCAGTATTTT
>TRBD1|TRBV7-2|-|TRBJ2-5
CASSDRDRVQETQYF
TGTGCCAGCAGCGACCGGGACAGGGTCCAAGAGACCCAGTACTTC
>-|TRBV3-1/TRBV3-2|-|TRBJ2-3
CASSQDLRTDTQYF
TGTGCCAGCAGCCAAGATCTTCGGACAGATACGCAGTATTTT
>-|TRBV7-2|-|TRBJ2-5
CASSLVGSETQYF
TGTGCCAGCAGCTTAGTGGGCTCAGAGACCCAGTACTTC
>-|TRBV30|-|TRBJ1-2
CATPRDTSNYGYTF
TGTGCCACCCCCCGAGACACTTCTAACTATGGCTACACCTTC
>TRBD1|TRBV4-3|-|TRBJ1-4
CASSRDRGEGMNEKLFF
TGCGCCAGCAGCCGGGACAGGGGGGAGGGGATGAATGAAAAACTGTTTTTT
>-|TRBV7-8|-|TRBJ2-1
CASSLGGRSNEQFF
TGTGCCAGCAGCTTAGGGGGTAGAAGTAATGAGCAGTTCTTC
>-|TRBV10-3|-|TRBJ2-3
CAISESREGTDTQYF
TGTGCCATCAGTGAGTCGAGGGAGGGCACAGATACGCAGTATTTT
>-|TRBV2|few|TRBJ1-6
CASSDTSDWSPLHF
TGTGCCAGCAGTGACACCTCTGACTGGTCACCCCTCCACTTT
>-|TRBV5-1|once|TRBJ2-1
CASSEGNSYNEQFF
TGCGCCAGCAGTGAGGGGAACTCCTACAATGAGCAGTTCTTC
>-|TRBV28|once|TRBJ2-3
CASSWAGVDTQYF
TGTGCCAGCAGTTGGGCCGGGGTAGATACGCAGTATTTT
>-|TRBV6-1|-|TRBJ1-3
CASRDTGNTIYF
TGTGCCAGCCGGGACACTGGAAACACCATATATTTT